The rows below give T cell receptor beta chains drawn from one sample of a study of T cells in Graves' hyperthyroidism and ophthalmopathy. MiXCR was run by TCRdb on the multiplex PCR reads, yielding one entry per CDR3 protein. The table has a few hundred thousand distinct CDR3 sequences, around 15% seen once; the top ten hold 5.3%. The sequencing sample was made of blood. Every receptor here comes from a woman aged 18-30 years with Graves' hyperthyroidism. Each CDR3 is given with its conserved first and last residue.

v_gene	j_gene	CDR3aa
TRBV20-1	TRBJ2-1	CSARGASSGVNNEQFF
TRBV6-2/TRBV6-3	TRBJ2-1	CASSYDRVNEQFF
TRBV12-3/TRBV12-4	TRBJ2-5	CASSNSLRGRVKETQYF
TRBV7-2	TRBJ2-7	CASSPGTGGLDEQYF
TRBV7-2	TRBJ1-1	CASSSGLGNTEAFF
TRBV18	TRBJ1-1	CASSPYGDAEAFF
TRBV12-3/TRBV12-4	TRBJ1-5	CASRPDGGNQPQHF
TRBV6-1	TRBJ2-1	CASSYLRWNEQFF
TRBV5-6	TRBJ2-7	CASSLTVDPYEQYF
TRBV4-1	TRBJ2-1	CASSHPGQYNEQFF
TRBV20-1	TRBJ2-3	CSARSLTDRTDTQYF
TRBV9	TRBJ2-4	CASSPRTEENIQYF
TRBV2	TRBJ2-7	CASSATTRSSYEQYF
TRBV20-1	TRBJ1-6	CSARVGQSNSPLHF
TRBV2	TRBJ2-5	CASSALGGQTQYF
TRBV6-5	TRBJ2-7	CASSYSFPDRVNTYEQYF
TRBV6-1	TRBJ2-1	CASSEIGSNNEQFF
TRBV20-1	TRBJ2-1	CSALPVSGTDEQFF
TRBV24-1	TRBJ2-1	CVTSEGQSSYNEQFF
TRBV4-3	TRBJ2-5	CASSQDSGETQYF
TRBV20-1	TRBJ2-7	CSATDRNPYEQYF
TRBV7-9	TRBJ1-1	CASSFLESGAEAFF
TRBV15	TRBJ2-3	CATSRNAGQGVTDTQYF